This T cell receptor (beta chain) came from a study of T cells after yellow fever vaccination. This CDR3 has 15 residues. J gave up 6 bases and V 8 bases, and 12 bases lay outside the gene matches. TCRdb reprocessed the 5' RACE reads with MiXCR, giving one entry per CDR3 protein. The data contain hundreds of thousands of distinct CDR3 sequences, roughly 12% of them singletons. This material consisted of PBMCs, taken on the day of the yellow fever booster vaccination. This rearrangement joins TRBV12-3 or TRBV12-4 to TRBJ1-5, with TRBD1 identical over 8 bases. The sequence was obtained from a man aged 30 to 45 who received the YFV17D yellow fever vaccine. CDR3 DNA sequence: TGTGCCAGCGGGGAGGACAGGGAACTCGGTCAGCCCCAGCATTTT. Translated, it gives CASGEDRELGQPQHF.